The sequence of this T cell receptor (beta chain) was determined in a study of blood T cells in healthy people across ages. Regarding the study as a whole: Whereas aged donors had fewer naive CD4+ cells, long-lived donors had more of them and higher diversity. Observed TCR beta diversity per million T cells went down as age went up. This fall followed a roughly linear course with age.

The CDR3 sequence is 15 residues long. The J segment lost 11 bases and the V segment lost 5 bases, leaving 13 bases of the junction unmatched. Germline loops: CDR1 MNHEY, CDR2 SVGAGI. Together with a sample-barcoded 5' primer, a J-beta primer mix was included in a second PCR lasting about 6 to 12 cycles. Each CDR3 protein is one row after TCRdb ran MiXCR on the 5' RACE reads. The sample has about 1.5 million distinct CDR3 sequences; roughly 43% are singletons. Notes on this clonotype: As yet, its antigen is unknown.

The material sequenced was blood. The receptor's source is a woman between 18 and 29 years old in good health. The chain couples TRBV6-5 to TRBJ2-5, with TRBD1 matching over 11 bases. The CDR3 DNA reads as TGTGCCAGCAGTCGGGACAGGGGGACTAACAATGAGCAGTACTTC. Amino acid sequence: CASSRDRGTNNEQYF.